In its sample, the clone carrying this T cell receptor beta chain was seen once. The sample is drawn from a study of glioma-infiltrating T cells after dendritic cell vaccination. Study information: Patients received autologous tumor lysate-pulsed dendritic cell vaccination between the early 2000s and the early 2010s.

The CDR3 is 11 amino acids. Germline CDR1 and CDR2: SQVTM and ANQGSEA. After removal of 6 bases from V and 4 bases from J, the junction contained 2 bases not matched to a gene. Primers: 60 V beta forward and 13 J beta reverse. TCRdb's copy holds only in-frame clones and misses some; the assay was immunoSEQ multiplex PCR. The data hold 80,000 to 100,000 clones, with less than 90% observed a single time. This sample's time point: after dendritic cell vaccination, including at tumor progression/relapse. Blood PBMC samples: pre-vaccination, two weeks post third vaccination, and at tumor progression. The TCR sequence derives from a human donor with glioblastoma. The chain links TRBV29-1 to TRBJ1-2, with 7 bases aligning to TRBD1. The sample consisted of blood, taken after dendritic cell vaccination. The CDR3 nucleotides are TGCAGCGTCGCAGGGGGCTATGGCTACACCTTC. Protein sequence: CSVAGGYGYTF.